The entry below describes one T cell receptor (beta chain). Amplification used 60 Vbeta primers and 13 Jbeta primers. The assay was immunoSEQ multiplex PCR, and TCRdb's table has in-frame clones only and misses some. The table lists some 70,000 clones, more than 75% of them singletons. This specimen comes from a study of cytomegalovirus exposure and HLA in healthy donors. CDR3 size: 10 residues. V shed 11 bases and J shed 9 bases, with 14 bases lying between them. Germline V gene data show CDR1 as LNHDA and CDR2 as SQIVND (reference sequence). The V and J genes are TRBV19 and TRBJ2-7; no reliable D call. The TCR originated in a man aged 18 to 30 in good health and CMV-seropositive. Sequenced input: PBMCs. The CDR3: CALRLPRQYF. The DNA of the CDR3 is TGTGCCCTCAGGCTTCCCAGGCAGTACTTC.